Listed below are T cell receptor beta chains from one sample, sequenced in a study of cytomegalovirus exposure and HLA in healthy donors. Only in-frame clones appear in the TCRdb table, and some are missing; sequencing was by immunoSEQ multiplex PCR. The table lists about 70,000 clones, 55% to 75% of them singletons. Sequencing was performed on PBMCs. These receptor sequences come from a man in his forties or fifties in good health and CMV-seropositive. The CDR3 runs from the conserved cysteine through the conserved F or W. The D gene is left open where the match is weak. Some rows have no size entry. The others give once, few or many, or a class for an expanded clone.

V gene: TRBV7-9; clone size: NA; J gene: TRBJ1-5; D gene: NA; CDR3 DNA: TGTGCCAGCAGCCCGGACAGTTTTAGCAATCAGCCCCAGCATTTT; CDR3 protein: CASSPDSFSNQPQHF
V gene: TRBV27; clone size: NA; J gene: TRBJ1-5; D gene: NA; CDR3 DNA: TGTGCCAGCAGTTTATCCCCGGTGAGGAACAAGCATTTT; CDR3 protein: CASSLSPVRNKHF
V gene: TRBV4-3; clone size: NA; J gene: TRBJ1-5; D gene: NA; CDR3 DNA: TGCGCCAGCAGCCAAGATCCACAGCAGAATCAGCCCCAGCATTTT; CDR3 protein: CASSQDPQQNQPQHF
V gene: TRBV7-8; clone size: NA; J gene: TRBJ1-5; D gene: TRBD1; CDR3 DNA: TGTGCCAGCACCCTACAGGGGGCCTTGGTCAATCAGCCCCAGCATTTT; CDR3 protein: CASTLQGALVNQPQHF
V gene: TRBV6-1; clone size: NA; J gene: TRBJ2-2; D gene: NA; CDR3 DNA: TGTGCCAGCATGCTTGGACTAATGAGAACCGGGGAGCTGTTTTTT; CDR3 protein: CASMLGLMRTGELFF
V gene: TRBV21-1; clone size: NA; J gene: TRBJ2-1; D gene: NA; CDR3 DNA: TGTGCCAGCCGACCACGAATGGGACTGTTTAACTACAATGAGCAGTTCTTC; CDR3 protein: CASRPRMGLFNYNEQFF
V gene: TRBV5-5; clone size: NA; J gene: TRBJ2-2; D gene: TRBD2; CDR3 DNA: TGTGCCAGCAGCCGAATAGGGACTAGTACCGGGGAGCTGTTTTTT; CDR3 protein: CASSRIGTSTGELFF
V gene: TRBV11-3; clone size: NA; J gene: TRBJ2-3; D gene: NA; CDR3 DNA: TGTGCCAGCAGCTTAGTAGGAGTAGCCTCCACAGATACGCAGTATTTT; CDR3 protein: CASSLVGVASTDTQYF
V gene: TRBV7-9; clone size: NA; J gene: TRBJ1-1; D gene: NA; CDR3 DNA: TGTGCCAGCAGCTTGTTTACAGGGACTGAAGCTTTCTTT; CDR3 protein: CASSLFTGTEAFF
V gene: TRBV5-1; clone size: NA; J gene: TRBJ2-7; D gene: TRBD1; CDR3 DNA: TGCGCCAGCAGCGTCCGGGACAGGGGGCTAGGTGAGCAGTACTTC; CDR3 protein: CASSVRDRGLGEQYF
V gene: TRBV7-9; clone size: NA; J gene: TRBJ2-7; D gene: NA; CDR3 DNA: TGTGCCAGCAGCCCTAGGCGGGACGACTCCTACGAGCAGTACTTC; CDR3 protein: CASSPRRDDSYEQYF
V gene: TRBV10-3; clone size: NA; J gene: TRBJ1-5; D gene: NA; CDR3 DNA: TGTGCCACCGCGGAGTATAGCAATCAGCCCCAGCATTTT; CDR3 protein: CATAEYSNQPQHF
V gene: TRBV5-1; clone size: NA; J gene: TRBJ2-7; D gene: TRBD1; CDR3 DNA: TGCGCCAGCAGCTTGGCCGATGATAGGGGGCTCTACGAGCAGTACTTC; CDR3 protein: CASSLADDRGLYEQYF
V gene: TRBV29-1; clone size: NA; J gene: TRBJ2-6; D gene: NA; CDR3 DNA: TGCAGCGTTGATTTTAGTTCTGGGGCCAACGTCCTGACTTTC; CDR3 protein: CSVDFSSGANVLTF
V gene: TRBV7-8; clone size: NA; J gene: TRBJ1-4; D gene: TRBD1; CDR3 DNA: TGTGCCAGCAGCTCCGGAGCAGGGGGCTTTAATGAAAAACTGTTTTTT; CDR3 protein: CASSSGAGGFNEKLFF
V gene: TRBV2; clone size: many; J gene: TRBJ2-7; D gene: NA; CDR3 DNA: TGTGCCAGCAGTGAAGAAGGGGGGGGTGGCTACGAGCAGTACTTC; CDR3 protein: CASSEEGGGGYEQYF